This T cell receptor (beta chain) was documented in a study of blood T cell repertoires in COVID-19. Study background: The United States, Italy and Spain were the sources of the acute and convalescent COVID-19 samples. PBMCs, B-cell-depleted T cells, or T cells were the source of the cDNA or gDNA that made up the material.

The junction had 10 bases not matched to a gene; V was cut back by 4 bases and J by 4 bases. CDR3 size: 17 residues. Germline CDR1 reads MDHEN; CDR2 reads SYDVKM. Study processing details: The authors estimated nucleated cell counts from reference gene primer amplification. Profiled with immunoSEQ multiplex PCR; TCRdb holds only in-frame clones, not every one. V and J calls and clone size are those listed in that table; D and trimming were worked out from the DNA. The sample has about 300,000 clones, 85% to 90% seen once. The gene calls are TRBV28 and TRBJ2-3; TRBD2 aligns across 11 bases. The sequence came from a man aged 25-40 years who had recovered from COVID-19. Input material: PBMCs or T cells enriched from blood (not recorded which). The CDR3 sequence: CASSSGIAGGHADTQYF. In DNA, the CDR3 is TGTGCCAGCAGTTCAGGAATAGCGGGGGGGCATGCAGATACGCAGTATTTT.